This TCR beta chain was found in a study of CD8+ T cells in alopecia areata. About the research overall: People stayed on tofacitinib for 6 to 18 months, then stopped the drug for 6 months. Study results and caveats: Lesional tissue from the scalp (especially in alopecia totalis/universalis) showed higher clonality than normal scalp. Scalp samples also yield sequences from resident alphabeta T cells of normal skin.

Extracted RNA was reverse transcribed, and the resulting cDNA served as sequencing template. The method was immunoSEQ multiplex PCR; TCRdb's version includes in-frame clones alone and lacks a portion of them. The sample has roughly 170,000 clones, 50% to 60% seen once. This clone has at least ten counts. Its antigen is currently unknown. This CDR3 has 13 residues. Looked up from germline, CDR1 is SGHRS and CDR2 is YFSETQ. The germline V and J ends were trimmed by 5 bases and 5 bases, with 10 bases remaining between them. Cell sorting was applied to PBMCs, and CD4+ and CD8+ T cells were collected. This receptor was obtained from a human donor with alopecia areata. Here the sequenced sample was CD4+ T cells sorted from blood, taken at week 0. V usage is TRBV5-1 and J usage is TRBJ2-2; D assignment may be TRBD1 or TRBD2 (6 bases each). The CDR3 DNA sequence: TGCGCCAGCAGAGGGGGGACAACCGGGGAGCTGTTTTTT. Its protein product is CASRGGTTGELFF.